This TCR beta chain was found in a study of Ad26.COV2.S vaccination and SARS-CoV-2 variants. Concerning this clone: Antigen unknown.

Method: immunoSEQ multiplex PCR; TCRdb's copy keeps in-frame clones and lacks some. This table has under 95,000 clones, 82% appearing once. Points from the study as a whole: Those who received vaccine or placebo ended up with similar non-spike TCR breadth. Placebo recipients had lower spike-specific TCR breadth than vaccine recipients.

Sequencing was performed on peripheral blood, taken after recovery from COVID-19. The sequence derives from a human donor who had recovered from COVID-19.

In nucleotides, the CDR3 is TGCAGCGCCGGGCGGCTACCCGTCAAGAATGAGCAGTTCTTC. Amino acid sequence: CSAGRLPVKNEQFF. The gene calls are TRBV29-1 and TRBJ2-1, with D unclear. The CDR3 consists of 14 residues. V lost 7 bases, J lost 7 bases, and 20 bases lay in between. CDR1 SQVTM and CDR2 ANQGSEA come from the germline V gene.